This TCR beta chain was documented in a study of T cells after posttransplantation cyclophosphamide. Study-wide results and limits: Recipient CMV seropositivity and CMV reactivation strongly tracked TRB clonality. Later post-transplant blood repertoires were often dominated by donor CD8+ memory clones.

The table lists this clone with a count of one. Antigen unknown. CDR1 is MNHEY and CDR2 is SMNVEV in the germline V gene (reference sequence). The trim removed 0 bases at V and 7 bases at J, leaving 6 bases unmatched. This CDR3 comprises 15 residues. Some clones are missing from TCRdb's copy, which holds only in-frame ones; the method was immunoSEQ multiplex PCR. This table has about 47,000 clones, around 94% appearing once. The V call is TRBV27, the J call TRBJ1-2; the match to TRBD1 covers 9 bases. Sequenced input: PBMCs. The TCR was taken from a woman aged 25 to 39 in good health and a related stem cell transplant donor. The CDR3 protein is CASSLSWDRVGGYTF. The CDR3 nucleotides are TGTGCCAGCAGTTTATCGTGGGACAGGGTTGGTGGCTACACCTTC.